The TCR beta chain described here comes from a study of regulatory T cells in long-lasting Graves disease. The sample holds many counts of this clonotype. The target antigen is unknown. Specified time point: newly diagnosed GD, antithyroid drugs for less than 3 months. PBMCs provided the RNA from which the TCR library was made. Patients were enrolled at an endocrinology department in Xi'an, China. Staff took approximately 8.7 milliliters of peripheral blood and put it into EDTA tubes. The TCR beta library used iRepertoire HTBI primers with Arm-PCR amplification of CDR3. Each CDR3 protein gets one entry after TCRdb re-called the multiplex PCR reads with MiXCR. This sample has some 250,000 distinct CDR3 sequences, with around 19% found just once. Regarding the study as a whole: Those with persistent Graves' had less TCR diversity than newly diagnosed patients.

This TCR derives from a female donor with Graves disease. The sample in question was peripheral blood mononuclear cells (PBMCs), obtained at new diagnosis, from a patient treated with antithyroid drugs.

As DNA, the CDR3 is TGTGCCAGCAGACCCCCGGGACGGGACCCCACTGAAGCTTTCTTT. The encoded protein is CASRPPGRDPTEAFF. The chain couples TRBV7-9 to TRBJ1-1, with D perhaps matching TRBD1 (5 bases). Trimming took off 6 bases at V and 4 bases at J, with 18 bases between the two ends. The CDR3 is 15 amino acids. CDR1 and CDR2 (germline): SEHNR, FQNEAQ (reference sequence).